The 3 T cell receptor beta chains in this list originate from one sample, sequenced in a study of T cell repertoires in cytomegalovirus infection. Each CDR3 protein gets one entry after TCRdb re-called the reads with MiXCR. The table records some 300,000 distinct CDR3 sequences, 17% of them present only once. Sequencing used PBMCs. The source of these receptors is a human donor in good health (CMV status not recorded). Some clones in this sample may be carry-over from other donors' samples.

This clonotype was seen at least ten times. The rearrangement joins TRBV7-3 to TRBJ2-6; no reliable D call. This CDR3 region has 16 residues. Germline loops: CDR1 SGHTA, CDR2 FQGTGA. V shed 5 bases and J shed 0 bases, with 11 bases lying between them. The CDR3 DNA reads TGTGCCAGCAGCCCCGGGTCCTCCTCTGGGGCCAACGTCCTGACTTTC. This gives the protein CASSPGSSSGANVLTF.

J is TRBJ1-3 and V is TRBV20-1; unclear D gene. V was shortened by 5 bases and J by 0 bases, with 8 bases between the two germline ends. Germline V lookup: CDR1 DFQATT, CDR2 SNEGSKA (reference sequence). The CDR3 extends over 13 amino acids. CDR3 nucleotides: TGCAGTGCTCGACTAATCTCTGGAAACACCATATATTTT. Its protein is CSARLISGNTIYF.

In this sample, this clonotype turned up many times. The chain combines TRBV7-2 with TRBJ1-4, with D unresolved. The CDR3 extends over 15 amino acids. Germline V gene sequence: CDR1 SGHTA, CDR2 FQGNSA. V dropped 5 bases and J dropped 8 bases, with 18 bases sitting between them. CDR3 loop: CASSPRGGRGEKLFF. The CDR3 nucleotides are TGTGCCAGCAGCCCACGGGGAGGGCGTGGGGAAAAACTGTTTTTT.